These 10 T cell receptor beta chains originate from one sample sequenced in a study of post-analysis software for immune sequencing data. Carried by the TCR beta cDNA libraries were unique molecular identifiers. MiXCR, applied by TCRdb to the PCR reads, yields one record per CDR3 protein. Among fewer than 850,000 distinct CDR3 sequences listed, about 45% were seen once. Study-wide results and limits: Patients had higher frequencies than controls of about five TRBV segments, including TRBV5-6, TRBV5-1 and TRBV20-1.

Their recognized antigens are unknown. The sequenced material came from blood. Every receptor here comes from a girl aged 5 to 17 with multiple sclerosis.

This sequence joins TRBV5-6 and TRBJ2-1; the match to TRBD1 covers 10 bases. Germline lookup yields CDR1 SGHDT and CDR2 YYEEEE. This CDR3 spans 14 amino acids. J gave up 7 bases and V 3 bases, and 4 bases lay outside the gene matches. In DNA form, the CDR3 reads TGTGCCAGCAGCTCCGGGACAGGGGTTAATGAGCAGTTCTTC. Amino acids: CASSSGTGVNEQFF.

In nucleotides, the CDR3 is TGTGCCAGCAGCTTGGGGTCAGAGAGTGAGCAGTTCTTC. It encodes CASSLGSESEQFF. This chain uses TRBV5-5 with TRBJ2-1; D unclear. This CDR3 has 13 amino acids. V was shortened by 0 bases and J by 9 bases, with 10 bases between the two germline ends. The V gene's germline CDR1 is SGHKS and CDR2 YYEKEE (reference sequence).

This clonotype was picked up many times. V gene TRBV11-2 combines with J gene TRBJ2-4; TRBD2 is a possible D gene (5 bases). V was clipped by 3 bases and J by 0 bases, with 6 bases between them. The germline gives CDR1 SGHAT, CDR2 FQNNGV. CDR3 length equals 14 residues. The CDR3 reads CASSFGVAKNIQYF. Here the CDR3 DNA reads TGTGCCAGCAGCTTCGGGGTAGCCAAAAACATTCAGTACTTC.

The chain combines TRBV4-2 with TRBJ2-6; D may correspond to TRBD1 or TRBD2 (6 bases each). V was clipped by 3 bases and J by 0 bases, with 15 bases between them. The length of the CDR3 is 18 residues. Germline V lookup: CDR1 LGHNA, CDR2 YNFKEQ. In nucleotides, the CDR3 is TGTGCCAGCAGCCAGGGGGCGGGACTGCTCTCTGGGGCCAACGTCCTGACTTTC. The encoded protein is CASSQGAGLLSGANVLTF.

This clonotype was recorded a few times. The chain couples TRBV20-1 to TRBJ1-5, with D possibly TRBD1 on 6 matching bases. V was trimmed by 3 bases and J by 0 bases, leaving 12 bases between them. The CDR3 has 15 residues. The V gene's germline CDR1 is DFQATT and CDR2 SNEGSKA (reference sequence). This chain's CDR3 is CSARAQGHSNQPQHF. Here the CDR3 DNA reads TGCAGTGCTAGGGCCCAGGGGCATAGCAATCAGCCCCAGCATTTT.

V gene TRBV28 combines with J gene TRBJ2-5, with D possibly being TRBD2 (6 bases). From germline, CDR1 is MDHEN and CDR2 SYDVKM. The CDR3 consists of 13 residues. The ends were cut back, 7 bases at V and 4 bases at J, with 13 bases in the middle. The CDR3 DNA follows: TGTGCCAGCACCAAAACTAGCCGAGAGACCCAGTACTTC. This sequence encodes CASTKTSRETQYF.

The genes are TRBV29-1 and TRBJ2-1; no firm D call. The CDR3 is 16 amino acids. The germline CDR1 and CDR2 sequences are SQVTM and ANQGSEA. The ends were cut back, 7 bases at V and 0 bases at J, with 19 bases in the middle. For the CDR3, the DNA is TGCAGCGCCCTAAGCCCCTCCGTTAGCTCCTACAATGAGCAGTTCTTC. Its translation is CSALSPSVSSYNEQFF.

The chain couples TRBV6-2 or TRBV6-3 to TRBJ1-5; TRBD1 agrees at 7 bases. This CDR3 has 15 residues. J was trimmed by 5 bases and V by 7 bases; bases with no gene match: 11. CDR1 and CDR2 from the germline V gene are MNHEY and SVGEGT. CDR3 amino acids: CASNPATGMDQPQHF. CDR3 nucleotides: TGTGCCAGCAACCCCGCGACAGGGATGGATCAGCCCCAGCATTTT.

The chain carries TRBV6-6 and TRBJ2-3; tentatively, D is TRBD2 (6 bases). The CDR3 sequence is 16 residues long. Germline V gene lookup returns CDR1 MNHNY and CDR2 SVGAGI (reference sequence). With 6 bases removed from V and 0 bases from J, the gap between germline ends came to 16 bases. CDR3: CASRPLSSGSTDTQYF. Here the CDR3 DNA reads TGTGCCAGCAGACCACTCTCAAGCGGGAGCACAGATACGCAGTATTTT.

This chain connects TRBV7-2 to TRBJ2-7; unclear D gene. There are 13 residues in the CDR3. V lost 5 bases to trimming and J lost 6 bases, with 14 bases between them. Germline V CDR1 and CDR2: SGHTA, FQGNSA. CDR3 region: CASSPAGRVEQYF. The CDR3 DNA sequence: TGTGCCAGCAGCCCCGCAGGTCGGGTCGAGCAGTACTTC.